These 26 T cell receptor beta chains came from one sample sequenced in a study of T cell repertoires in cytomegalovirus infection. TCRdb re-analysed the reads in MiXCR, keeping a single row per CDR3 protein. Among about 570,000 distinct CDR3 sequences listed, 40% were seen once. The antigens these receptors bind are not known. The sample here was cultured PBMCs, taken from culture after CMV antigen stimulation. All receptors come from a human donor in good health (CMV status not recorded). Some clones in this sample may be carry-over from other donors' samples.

As DNA, the CDR3 is TGTGCCAGCAGGGTAGCGGGGTTAGAAGAGACCCAGTACTTC. It yields the protein CASRVAGLEETQYF. The V call is TRBV6-5, the J call TRBJ2-5; 8 nucleotides align to TRBD2. Looked up from germline, CDR1 is MNHEY and CDR2 is SVGAGI. V lost 6 bases to trimming and J lost 3 bases; unmatched junction nucleotides: 6. This CDR3 is 14 amino acids long.

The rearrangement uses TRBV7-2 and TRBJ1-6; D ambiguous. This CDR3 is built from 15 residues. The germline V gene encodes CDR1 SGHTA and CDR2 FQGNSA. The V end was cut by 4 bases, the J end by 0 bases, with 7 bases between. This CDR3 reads CASSSVSSYNSPLHF. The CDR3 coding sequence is TGTGCCAGCAGCTCCGTGAGCTCCTATAATTCACCCCTCCACTTT. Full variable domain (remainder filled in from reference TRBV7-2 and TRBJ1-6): GAGVSQSPSNKVTEKGKDVELRCDPISGHTALYWYRQSLGQGLEFLIYFQGNSAPDKSGLPSDRFSAERTGGSVSTLTIQRTQQEDSAVYLCASSSVSSYNSPLHFGNGTRLTVT.

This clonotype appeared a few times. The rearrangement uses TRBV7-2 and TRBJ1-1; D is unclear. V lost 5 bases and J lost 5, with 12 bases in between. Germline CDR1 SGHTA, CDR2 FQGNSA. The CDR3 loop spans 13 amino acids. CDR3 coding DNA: TGTGCCAGCAGCCCCGGGAGTTGGACTGAAGCTTTCTTT. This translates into CASSPGSWTEAFF.

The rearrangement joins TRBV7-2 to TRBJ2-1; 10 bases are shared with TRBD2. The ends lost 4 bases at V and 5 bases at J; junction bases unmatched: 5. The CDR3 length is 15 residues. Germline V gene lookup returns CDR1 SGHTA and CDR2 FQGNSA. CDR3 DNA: TGTGCCAGCAGCTACCGACTAGCGGGCGACAATGAGCAGTTCTTC. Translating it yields CASSYRLAGDNEQFF.

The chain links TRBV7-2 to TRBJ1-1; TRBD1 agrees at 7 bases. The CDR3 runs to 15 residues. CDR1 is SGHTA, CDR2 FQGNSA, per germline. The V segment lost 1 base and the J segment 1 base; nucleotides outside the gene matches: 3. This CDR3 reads CASSLEPGGNTEAFF. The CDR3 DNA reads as TGTGCCAGCAGCTTAGAGCCAGGGGGGAACACTGAAGCTTTCTTT.

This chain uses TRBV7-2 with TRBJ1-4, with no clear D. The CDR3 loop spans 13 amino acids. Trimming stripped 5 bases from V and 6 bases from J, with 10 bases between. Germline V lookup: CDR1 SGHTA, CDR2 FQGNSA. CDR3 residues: CASSPDTDEKLFF. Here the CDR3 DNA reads TGTGCCAGCAGCCCCGACACGGATGAAAAACTGTTTTTT.

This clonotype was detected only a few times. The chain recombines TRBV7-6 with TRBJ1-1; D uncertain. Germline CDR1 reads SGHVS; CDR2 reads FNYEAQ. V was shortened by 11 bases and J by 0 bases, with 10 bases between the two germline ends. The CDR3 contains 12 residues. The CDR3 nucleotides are TGTGCCGTCCGTGGGTTGAACACTGAAGCTTTCTTT. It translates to CAVRGLNTEAFF.

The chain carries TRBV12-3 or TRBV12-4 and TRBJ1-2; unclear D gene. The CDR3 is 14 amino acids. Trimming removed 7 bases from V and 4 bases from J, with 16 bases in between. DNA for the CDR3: TGTGCCAGCACCTCCCCGGGGTCCTTCTATGGCTACACCTTC. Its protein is CASTSPGSFYGYTF.

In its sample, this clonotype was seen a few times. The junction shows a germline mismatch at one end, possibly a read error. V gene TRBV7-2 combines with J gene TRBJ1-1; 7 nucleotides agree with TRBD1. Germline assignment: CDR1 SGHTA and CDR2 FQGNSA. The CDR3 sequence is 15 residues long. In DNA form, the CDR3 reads TGTGCCAGCAGCTGGGCCGGGACAGCGAACAATGAAGCTTTCTTT. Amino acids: CASSWAGTANNEAFF. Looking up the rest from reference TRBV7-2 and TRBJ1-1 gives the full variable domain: GAGVSQSPSNKVTEKGKDVELRCDPISGHTALYWYRQSLGQGLEFLIYFQGNSAPDKSGLPSDRFSAERTGGSVSTLTIQRTQQEDSAVYLCASSWAGTANNEAFFGQGTRLTVV.

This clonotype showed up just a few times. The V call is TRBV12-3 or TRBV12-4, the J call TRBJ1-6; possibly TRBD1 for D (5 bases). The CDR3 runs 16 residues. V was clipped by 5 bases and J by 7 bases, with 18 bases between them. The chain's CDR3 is CASSGIGGFQNSPLHF. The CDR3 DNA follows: TGTGCCAGCAGTGGCATCGGGGGTTTTCAAAATTCACCCCTCCACTTT.

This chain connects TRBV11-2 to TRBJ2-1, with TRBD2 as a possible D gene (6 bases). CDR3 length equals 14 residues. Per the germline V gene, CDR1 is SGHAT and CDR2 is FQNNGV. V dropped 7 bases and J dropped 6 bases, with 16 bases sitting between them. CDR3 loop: CASTLAGTLNEQFF. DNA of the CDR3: TGTGCCAGCACGTTGGCGGGGACCCTCAATGAGCAGTTCTTC. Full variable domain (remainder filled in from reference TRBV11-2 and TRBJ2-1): EAGVAQSPRYKIIEKRQSVAFWCNPISGHATLYWYQQILGQGPKLLIQFQNNGVVDDSQLPKDRFSAERLKGVDSTLKIQPAKLEDSAVYLCASTLAGTLNEQFFGPGTRLTVL.

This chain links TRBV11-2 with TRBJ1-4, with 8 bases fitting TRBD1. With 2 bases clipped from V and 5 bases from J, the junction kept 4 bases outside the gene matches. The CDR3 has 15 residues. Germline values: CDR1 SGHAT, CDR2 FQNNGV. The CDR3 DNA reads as TGTGCCAGCAGCTTATGGACAGGGTCGAATGAAAAACTGTTTTTT. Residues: CASSLWTGSNEKLFF.

The CDR3: CASSRAYSYEQYF. CDR3 nucleotide sequence: TGTGCCAGTAGTAGAGCGTACTCCTACGAGCAGTACTTC. The chain has TRBV19 and TRBJ2-7, with unresolved D. Germline V gene data show CDR1 as LNHDA and CDR2 as SQIVND (reference sequence). Trimming cost V 4 bases and J 0 bases, with 7 bases left between them. The CDR3 is made up of 13 amino acids.

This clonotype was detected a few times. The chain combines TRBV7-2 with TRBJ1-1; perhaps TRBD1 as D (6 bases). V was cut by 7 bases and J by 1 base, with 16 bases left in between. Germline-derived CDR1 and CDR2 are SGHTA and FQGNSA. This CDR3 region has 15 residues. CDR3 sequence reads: CASTLRGGGNTEAFF. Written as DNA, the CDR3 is TGTGCCAGCACCCTTCGAGGAGGGGGGAACACTGAAGCTTTCTTT.

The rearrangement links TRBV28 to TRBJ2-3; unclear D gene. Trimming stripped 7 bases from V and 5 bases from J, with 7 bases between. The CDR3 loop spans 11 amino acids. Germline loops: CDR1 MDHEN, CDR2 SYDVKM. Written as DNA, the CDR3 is TGTGCCAGCACTAGTGTAGATACGCAGTATTTT. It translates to CASTSVDTQYF.

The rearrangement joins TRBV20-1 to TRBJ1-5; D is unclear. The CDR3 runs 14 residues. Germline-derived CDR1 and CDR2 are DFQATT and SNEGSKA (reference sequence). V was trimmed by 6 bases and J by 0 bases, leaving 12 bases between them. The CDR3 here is CSAARVLSNQPQHF. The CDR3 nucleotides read TGCAGTGCCGCCCGGGTCCTTAGCAATCAGCCCCAGCATTTT.

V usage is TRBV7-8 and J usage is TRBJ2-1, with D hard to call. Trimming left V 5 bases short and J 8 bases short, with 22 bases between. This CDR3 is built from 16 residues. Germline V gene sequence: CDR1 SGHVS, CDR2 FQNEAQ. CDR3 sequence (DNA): TGTGCCAGCAGCCAAGCTCTGGATGGTATTAGTTATGAGCAGTTCTTC. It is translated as CASSQALDGISYEQFF.

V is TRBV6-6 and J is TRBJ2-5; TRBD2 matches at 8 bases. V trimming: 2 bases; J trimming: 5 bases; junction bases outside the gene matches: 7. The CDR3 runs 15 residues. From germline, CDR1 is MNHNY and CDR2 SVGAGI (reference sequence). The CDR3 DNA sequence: TGTGCCAGCAGTTACACCCGGGGACTAGTGGAGACCCAGTACTTC. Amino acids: CASSYTRGLVETQYF.

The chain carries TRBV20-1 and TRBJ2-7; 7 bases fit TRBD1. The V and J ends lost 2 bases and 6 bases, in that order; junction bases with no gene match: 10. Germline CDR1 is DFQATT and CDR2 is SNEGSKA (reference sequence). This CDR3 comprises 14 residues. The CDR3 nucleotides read TGCAGTGCTAGATCCATAAACAGGGGTAGCGAGCAGTACTTC. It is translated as CSARSINRGSEQYF.

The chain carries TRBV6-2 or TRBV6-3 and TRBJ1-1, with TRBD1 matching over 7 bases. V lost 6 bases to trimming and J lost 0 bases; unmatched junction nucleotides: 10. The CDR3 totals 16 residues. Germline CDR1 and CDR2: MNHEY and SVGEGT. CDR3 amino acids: CASSPRDRPLNTEAFF. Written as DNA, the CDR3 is TGTGCCAGCAGCCCCCGGGACAGACCACTGAACACTGAAGCTTTCTTT.

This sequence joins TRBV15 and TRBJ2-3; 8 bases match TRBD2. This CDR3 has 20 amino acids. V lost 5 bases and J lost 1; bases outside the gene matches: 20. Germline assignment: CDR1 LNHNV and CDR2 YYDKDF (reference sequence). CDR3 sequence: CATSLAPGLVRKERTDTQYF. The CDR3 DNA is TGTGCCACCAGCCTCGCACCGGGACTAGTTAGAAAAGAACGCACAGATACGCAGTATTTT.

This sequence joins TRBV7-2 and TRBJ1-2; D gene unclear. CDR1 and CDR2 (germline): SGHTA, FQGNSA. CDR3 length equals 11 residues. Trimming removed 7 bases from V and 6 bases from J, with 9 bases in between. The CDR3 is CASTRGDGYTF. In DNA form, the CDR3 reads TGTGCCAGCACCCGCGGCGATGGCTACACCTTC. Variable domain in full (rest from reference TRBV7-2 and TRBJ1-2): GAGVSQSPSNKVTEKGKDVELRCDPISGHTALYWYRQSLGQGLEFLIYFQGNSAPDKSGLPSDRFSAERTGGSVSTLTIQRTQQEDSAVYLCASTRGDGYTFGSGTRLTVV.

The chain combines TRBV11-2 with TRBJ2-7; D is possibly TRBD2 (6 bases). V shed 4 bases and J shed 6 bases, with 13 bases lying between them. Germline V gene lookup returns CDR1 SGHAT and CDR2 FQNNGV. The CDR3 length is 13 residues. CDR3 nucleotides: TGTGCCAGCAGCTCAGGGTACGGGGGCGAGCAGTACTTC. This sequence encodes CASSSGYGGEQYF. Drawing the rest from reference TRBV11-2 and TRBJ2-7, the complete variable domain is EAGVAQSPRYKIIEKRQSVAFWCNPISGHATLYWYQQILGQGPKLLIQFQNNGVVDDSQLPKDRFSAERLKGVDSTLKIQPAKLEDSAVYLCASSSGYGGEQYFGPGTRLTVT.

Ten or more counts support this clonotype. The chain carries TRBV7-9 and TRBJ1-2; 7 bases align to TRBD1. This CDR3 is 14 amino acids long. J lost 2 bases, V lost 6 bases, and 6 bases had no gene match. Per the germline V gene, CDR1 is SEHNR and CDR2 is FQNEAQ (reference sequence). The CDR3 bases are TGTGCCAGCAGAAAACTGGACAGGAACTATGGCTACACCTTC. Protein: CASRKLDRNYGYTF. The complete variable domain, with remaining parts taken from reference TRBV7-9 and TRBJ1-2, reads DTGVSQNPRHKITKRGQNVTFRCDPISEHNRLYWYRQTLGQGPEFLTYFQNEAQLEKSRLLSDRFSAERPKGSFSTLEIQRTEQGDSAMYLCASRKLDRNYGYTFGSGTRLTVV.

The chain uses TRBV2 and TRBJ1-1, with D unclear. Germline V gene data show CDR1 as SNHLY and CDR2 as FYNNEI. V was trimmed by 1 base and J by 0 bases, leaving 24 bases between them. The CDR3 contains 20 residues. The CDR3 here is CASSEGRVQNVLGMNTEAFF. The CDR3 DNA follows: TGTGCCAGCAGTGAAGGTAGAGTGCAAAACGTGCTCGGGATGAACACTGAAGCTTTCTTT.

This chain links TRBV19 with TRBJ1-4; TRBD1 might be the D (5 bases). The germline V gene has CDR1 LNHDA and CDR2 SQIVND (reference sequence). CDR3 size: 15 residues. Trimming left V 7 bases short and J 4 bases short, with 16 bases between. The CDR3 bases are TGTGCCAGTATCCTTCAGCCGGGACGTAATGAAAAACTGTTTTTT. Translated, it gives CASILQPGRNEKLFF. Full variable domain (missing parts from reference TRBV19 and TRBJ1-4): DGGITQSPKYLFRKEGQNVTLSCEQNLNHDAMYWYRQDPGQGLRLIYYSQIVNDFQKGDIAEGYSVSREKKESFPLTVTSAQKNPTAFYLCASILQPGRNEKLFFGSGTQLSVL.